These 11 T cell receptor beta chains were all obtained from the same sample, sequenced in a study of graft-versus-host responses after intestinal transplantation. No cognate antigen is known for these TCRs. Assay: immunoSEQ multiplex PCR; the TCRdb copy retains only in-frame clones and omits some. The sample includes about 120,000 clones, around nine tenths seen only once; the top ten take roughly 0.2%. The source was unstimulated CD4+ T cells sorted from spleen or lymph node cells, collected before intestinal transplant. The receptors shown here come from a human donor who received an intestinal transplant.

The CDR3 coding sequence is TGTGCCAGCAGCTCTACAGGGGGCAGGGGGCTAGTAGAGACCCAGTACTTC. Translating it yields CASSSTGGRGLVETQYF. The V gene is TRBV2, the J gene TRBJ2-5; 9 nucleotides line up with TRBD1. CDR3 size: 17 residues. V trimming: 6 bases; J trimming: 4 bases; junction bases outside the gene matches: 15. CDR1 SNHLY and CDR2 FYNNEI come from the germline V gene. The whole variable domain, filled in from reference TRBV2 and TRBJ2-5, reads EPEVTQTPSHQVTQMGQEVILRCVPISNHLYFYWYRQILGQKVEFLVSFYNNEISEKSEIFDDQFSVERPDGSNFTLKIRSTKLEDSAMYFCASSSTGGRGLVETQYFGPGTRLLVL.

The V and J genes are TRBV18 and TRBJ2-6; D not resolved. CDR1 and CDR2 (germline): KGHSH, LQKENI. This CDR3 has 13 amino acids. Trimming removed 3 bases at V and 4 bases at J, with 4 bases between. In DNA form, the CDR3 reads TGTGCCAGCTCACCCCAGGGGGCCAACGTCCTGACTTTC. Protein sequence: CASSPQGANVLTF.

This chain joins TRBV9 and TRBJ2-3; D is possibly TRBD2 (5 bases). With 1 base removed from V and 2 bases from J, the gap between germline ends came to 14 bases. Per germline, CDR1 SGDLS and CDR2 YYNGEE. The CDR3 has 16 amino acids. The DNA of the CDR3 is TGTGCCAGCAGCGTATCCGTTGGCGGGCACACAGATACGCAGTATTTT. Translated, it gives CASSVSVGGHTDTQYF.

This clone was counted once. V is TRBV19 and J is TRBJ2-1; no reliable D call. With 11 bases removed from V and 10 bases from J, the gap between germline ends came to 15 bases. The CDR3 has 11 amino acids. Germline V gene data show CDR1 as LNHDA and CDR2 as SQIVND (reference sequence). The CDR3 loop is CASSHVGEQFF. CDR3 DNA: TGTGCCTCATCTCACGTCGGGGAGCAGTTCTTC.

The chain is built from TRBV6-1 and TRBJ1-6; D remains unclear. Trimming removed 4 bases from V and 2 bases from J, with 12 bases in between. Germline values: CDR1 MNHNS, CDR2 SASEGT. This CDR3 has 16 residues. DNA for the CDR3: TGTGCCAGCAGTGCTCCTGTGGAGGCCTATAATTCACCCCTCCACTTT. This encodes CASSAPVEAYNSPLHF.

CDR3 sequence reads: CASSGGGLAKWFF. The DNA for the CDR3 is TGTGCCAGCAGCGGGGGGGGACTAGCCAAGTGGTTCTTC. The chain recombines TRBV28 with TRBJ2-1; 9 bases map to TRBD2. This CDR3 spans 13 amino acids. V gave up 6 bases and J gave up 15 bases; unmatched junction bases: 12. The germline V gene encodes CDR1 MDHEN and CDR2 SYDVKM. The full variable domain, rest sourced from reference TRBV28 and TRBJ2-1, is DVKVTQSSRYLVKRTGEKVFLECVQDMDHENMFWYRQDPGLGLRLIYFSYDVKMKEKGDIPEGYSVSREKKERFSLILESASTNQTSMYLCASSGGGLAKWFFGPGTRLTVL.

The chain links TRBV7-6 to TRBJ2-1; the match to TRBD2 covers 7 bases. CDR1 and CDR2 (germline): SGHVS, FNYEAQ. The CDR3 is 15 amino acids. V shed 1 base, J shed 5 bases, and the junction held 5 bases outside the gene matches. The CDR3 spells CASSLVPGGNNEQFF. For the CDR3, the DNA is TGTGCCAGCAGCTTAGTTCCGGGAGGAAACAATGAGCAGTTCTTC.

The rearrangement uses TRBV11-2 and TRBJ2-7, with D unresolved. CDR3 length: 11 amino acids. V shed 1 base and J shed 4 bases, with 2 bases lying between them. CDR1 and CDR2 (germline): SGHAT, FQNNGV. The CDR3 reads CASSLAYEQYF. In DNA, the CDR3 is TGTGCCAGCAGCTTAGCATACGAGCAGTACTTC.

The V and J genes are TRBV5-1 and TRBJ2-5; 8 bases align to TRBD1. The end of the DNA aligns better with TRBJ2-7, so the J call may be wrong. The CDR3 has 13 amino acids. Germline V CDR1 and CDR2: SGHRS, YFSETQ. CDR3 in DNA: TGCGCCACCTCCCGGGACAGGAACTACGAGCAGTACTTC. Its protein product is CATSRDRNYEQYF.

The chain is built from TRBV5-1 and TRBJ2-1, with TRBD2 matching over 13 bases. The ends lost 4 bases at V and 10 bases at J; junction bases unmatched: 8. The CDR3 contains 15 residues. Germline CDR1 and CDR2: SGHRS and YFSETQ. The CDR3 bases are TGCGCCAGCAGCCAACTAGCGGGGGGGCCAAGGGAGCAGTTCTTC. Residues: CASSQLAGGPREQFF.

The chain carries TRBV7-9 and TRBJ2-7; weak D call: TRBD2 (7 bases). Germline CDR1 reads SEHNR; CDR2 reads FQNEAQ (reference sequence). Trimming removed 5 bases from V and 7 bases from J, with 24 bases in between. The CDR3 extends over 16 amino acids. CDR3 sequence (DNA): TGTGCCAGCAGCGTGGCGGGGGCAGGCCTAGGGGGTGAGCAGTACTTC. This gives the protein CASSVAGAGLGGEQYF. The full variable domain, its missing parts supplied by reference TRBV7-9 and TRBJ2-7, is DTGVSQNPRHKITKRGQNVTFRCDPISEHNRLYWYRQTLGQGPEFLTYFQNEAQLEKSRLLSDRFSAERPKGSFSTLEIQRTEQGDSAMYLCASSVAGAGLGGEQYFGPGTRLTVT.